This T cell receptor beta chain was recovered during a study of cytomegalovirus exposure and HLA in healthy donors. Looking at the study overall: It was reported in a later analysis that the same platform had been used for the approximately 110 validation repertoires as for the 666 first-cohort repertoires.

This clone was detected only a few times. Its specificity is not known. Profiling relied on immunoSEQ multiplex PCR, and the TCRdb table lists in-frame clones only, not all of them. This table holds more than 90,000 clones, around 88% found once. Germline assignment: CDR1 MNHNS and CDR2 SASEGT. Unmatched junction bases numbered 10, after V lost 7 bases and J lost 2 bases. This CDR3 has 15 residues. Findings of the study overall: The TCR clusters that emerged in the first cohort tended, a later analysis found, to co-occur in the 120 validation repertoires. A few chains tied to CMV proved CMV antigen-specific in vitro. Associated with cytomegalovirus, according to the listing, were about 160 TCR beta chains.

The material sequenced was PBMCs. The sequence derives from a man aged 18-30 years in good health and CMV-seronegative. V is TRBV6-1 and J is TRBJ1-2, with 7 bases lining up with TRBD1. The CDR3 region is CASTFIPGQNYGYTF. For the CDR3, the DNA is TGTGCCAGCACCTTCATCCCGGGACAGAACTATGGCTACACCTTC.